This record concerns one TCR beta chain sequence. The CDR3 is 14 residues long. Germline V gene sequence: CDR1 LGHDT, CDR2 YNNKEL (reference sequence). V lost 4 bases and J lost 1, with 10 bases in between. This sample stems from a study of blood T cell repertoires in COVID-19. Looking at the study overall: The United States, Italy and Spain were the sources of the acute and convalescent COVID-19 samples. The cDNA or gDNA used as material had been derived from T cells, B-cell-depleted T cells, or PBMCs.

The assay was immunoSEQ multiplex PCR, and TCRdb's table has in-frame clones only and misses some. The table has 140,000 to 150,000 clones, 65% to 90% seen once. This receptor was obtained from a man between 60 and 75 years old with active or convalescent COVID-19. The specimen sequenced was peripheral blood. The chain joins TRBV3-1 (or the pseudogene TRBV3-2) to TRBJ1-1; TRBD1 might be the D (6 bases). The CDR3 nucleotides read TGTGCCAGCAGCCGGGGGGGACAGAACACTGAAGCTTTCTTT. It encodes CASSRGGQNTEAFF.